A selection of T cell receptor beta chains follows, all from one sample in a study of blood T cell repertoires in COVID-19. Clones were sequenced by immunoSEQ multiplex PCR, and TCRdb holds only the in-frame ones, with some missing. The sample records a few hundred thousand clones, 85% being singletons. Material: peripheral blood. These receptors were taken from a human donor in a cohort sampled during active COVID-19. The CDR3 runs from the conserved cysteine through the conserved F or W. The order of the fields is J gene, V gene, clone size, D gene, CDR3 protein. The D gene is left open where the match is weak. The listing skips clone size in some rows; elsewhere it reads once, few, many or a size class.

J gene: TRBJ2-2; V gene: TRBV3-1/TRBV3-2; clone size: NA; D gene: NA; CDR3 protein: CASSQAVQGNSDTGELFF
J gene: TRBJ2-7; V gene: TRBV15; clone size: NA; D gene: TRBD1; CDR3 protein: CATSTLQGNEQYF
J gene: TRBJ1-6; V gene: TRBV10-2; clone size: NA; D gene: NA; CDR3 protein: CASRSGVGSYNSPLHF
J gene: TRBJ2-3; V gene: TRBV4-1; clone size: once; D gene: NA; CDR3 protein: CASSQASAGEVTDTQYF
J gene: TRBJ1-2; V gene: TRBV24-1; clone size: NA; D gene: NA; CDR3 protein: CATSDFKGDYGYTF
J gene: TRBJ1-5; V gene: TRBV10-3; clone size: NA; D gene: NA; CDR3 protein: CAISPDSSNQPQHF
J gene: TRBJ1-6; V gene: TRBV30; clone size: NA; D gene: TRBD1; CDR3 protein: CALRTGLSSYNSPLHF
J gene: TRBJ1-4; V gene: TRBV10-3; clone size: NA; D gene: TRBD1; CDR3 protein: CAISEGQGVNEKLFF
J gene: TRBJ1-1; V gene: TRBV18; clone size: NA; D gene: NA; CDR3 protein: CASSPYGNRAEAFF
J gene: TRBJ2-3; V gene: TRBV11-2; clone size: NA; D gene: TRBD1; CDR3 protein: CASSRTSGTGGTDTQYF
J gene: TRBJ2-7; V gene: TRBV5-1; clone size: NA; D gene: NA; CDR3 protein: CASSTNREISYEQYF
J gene: TRBJ2-1; V gene: TRBV30; clone size: NA; D gene: NA; CDR3 protein: CAWSVRGEQFF
J gene: TRBJ2-1; V gene: TRBV24-1; clone size: NA; D gene: TRBD1; CDR3 protein: CATSDHDRADYNEQFF
J gene: TRBJ1-1; V gene: TRBV5-6; clone size: NA; D gene: NA; CDR3 protein: CASSFRDTEAFF
J gene: TRBJ1-2; V gene: TRBV6-5; clone size: NA; D gene: NA; CDR3 protein: CASSLGGLGGYTF
J gene: TRBJ1-6; V gene: TRBV6-5; clone size: NA; D gene: NA; CDR3 protein: CASSPQGFNSPLHF
J gene: TRBJ2-7; V gene: TRBV5-1; clone size: few; D gene: NA; CDR3 protein: CASLPRFYDEQYF
J gene: TRBJ2-5; V gene: TRBV6-1; clone size: NA; D gene: NA; CDR3 protein: CASSEQTGGETQYF
J gene: TRBJ1-6; V gene: TRBV27; clone size: NA; D gene: TRBD1; CDR3 protein: CASHSGGAWNSPLHF
J gene: TRBJ2-3; V gene: TRBV10-3; clone size: NA; D gene: NA; CDR3 protein: CAISVGGGALGTDTQYF
J gene: TRBJ2-7; V gene: TRBV6-1; clone size: once; D gene: NA; CDR3 protein: CASSEAVGAHEQYF
J gene: TRBJ2-3; V gene: TRBV24-1; clone size: NA; D gene: TRBD2; CDR3 protein: CATSDPGSAGGEADTQYF
J gene: TRBJ2-6; V gene: TRBV7-3; clone size: NA; D gene: NA; CDR3 protein: CASSRHNSGANVLTF
J gene: TRBJ1-1; V gene: TRBV15; clone size: NA; D gene: NA; CDR3 protein: CATSRPRELTEAFF
J gene: TRBJ2-2; V gene: TRBV6-1; clone size: NA; D gene: NA; CDR3 protein: CASSERRRGTGELFF
J gene: TRBJ1-2; V gene: TRBV19; clone size: NA; D gene: TRBD1; CDR3 protein: CASNGQDWDYGYTF
J gene: TRBJ2-1; V gene: TRBV30; clone size: NA; D gene: TRBD2; CDR3 protein: CAWFSGGQGFF
J gene: TRBJ1-3; V gene: TRBV7-9; clone size: NA; D gene: TRBD1; CDR3 protein: CASSLGGLQGRSRGNTIYF
J gene: TRBJ2-3; V gene: TRBV9; clone size: once; D gene: NA; CDR3 protein: CASSVAVVPGTQYF
J gene: TRBJ1-1; V gene: TRBV5-1; clone size: NA; D gene: TRBD1; CDR3 protein: CASSSLGQGSLTEAFF
J gene: TRBJ2-6; V gene: TRBV9; clone size: NA; D gene: NA; CDR3 protein: CARTGANVLTF
J gene: TRBJ2-1; V gene: TRBV19; clone size: NA; D gene: NA; CDR3 protein: CASSIGRTYNEQFF
J gene: TRBJ1-2; V gene: TRBV25-1; clone size: NA; D gene: NA; CDR3 protein: CASRDLYYGYTF
J gene: TRBJ1-6; V gene: TRBV5-1; clone size: NA; D gene: NA; CDR3 protein: CASSTDTVSPLHF
J gene: TRBJ1-6; V gene: TRBV18; clone size: NA; D gene: TRBD1; CDR3 protein: CASSHGTGVDSPLHF
J gene: TRBJ2-7; V gene: TRBV2; clone size: NA; D gene: TRBD2; CDR3 protein: CASRGGGRHEQYF
J gene: TRBJ2-1; V gene: TRBV2; clone size: NA; D gene: NA; CDR3 protein: CASSEVEGGNEQFF
J gene: TRBJ1-2; V gene: TRBV23-1; clone size: once; D gene: NA; CDR3 protein: CASSQPSLARGLENGYTF
J gene: TRBJ1-2; V gene: TRBV9; clone size: NA; D gene: NA; CDR3 protein: CASSVAAGDYGYTF
J gene: TRBJ2-1; V gene: TRBV12-5; clone size: NA; D gene: NA; CDR3 protein: CASDTGTQNNEQFF
J gene: TRBJ2-1; V gene: TRBV24-1; clone size: NA; D gene: NA; CDR3 protein: CATSGTYNEQFF
J gene: TRBJ2-7; V gene: TRBV7-9; clone size: many; D gene: TRBD1; CDR3 protein: CASSLAQGTGREEQYF
J gene: TRBJ1-2; V gene: TRBV7-8; clone size: few; D gene: TRBD1; CDR3 protein: CASSSGRQGANYGYTF
J gene: TRBJ1-1; V gene: TRBV18; clone size: NA; D gene: NA; CDR3 protein: CASSPNQMNTEAFF
J gene: TRBJ2-1; V gene: TRBV6-5; clone size: NA; D gene: TRBD2; CDR3 protein: CASSRAGGSEQFF